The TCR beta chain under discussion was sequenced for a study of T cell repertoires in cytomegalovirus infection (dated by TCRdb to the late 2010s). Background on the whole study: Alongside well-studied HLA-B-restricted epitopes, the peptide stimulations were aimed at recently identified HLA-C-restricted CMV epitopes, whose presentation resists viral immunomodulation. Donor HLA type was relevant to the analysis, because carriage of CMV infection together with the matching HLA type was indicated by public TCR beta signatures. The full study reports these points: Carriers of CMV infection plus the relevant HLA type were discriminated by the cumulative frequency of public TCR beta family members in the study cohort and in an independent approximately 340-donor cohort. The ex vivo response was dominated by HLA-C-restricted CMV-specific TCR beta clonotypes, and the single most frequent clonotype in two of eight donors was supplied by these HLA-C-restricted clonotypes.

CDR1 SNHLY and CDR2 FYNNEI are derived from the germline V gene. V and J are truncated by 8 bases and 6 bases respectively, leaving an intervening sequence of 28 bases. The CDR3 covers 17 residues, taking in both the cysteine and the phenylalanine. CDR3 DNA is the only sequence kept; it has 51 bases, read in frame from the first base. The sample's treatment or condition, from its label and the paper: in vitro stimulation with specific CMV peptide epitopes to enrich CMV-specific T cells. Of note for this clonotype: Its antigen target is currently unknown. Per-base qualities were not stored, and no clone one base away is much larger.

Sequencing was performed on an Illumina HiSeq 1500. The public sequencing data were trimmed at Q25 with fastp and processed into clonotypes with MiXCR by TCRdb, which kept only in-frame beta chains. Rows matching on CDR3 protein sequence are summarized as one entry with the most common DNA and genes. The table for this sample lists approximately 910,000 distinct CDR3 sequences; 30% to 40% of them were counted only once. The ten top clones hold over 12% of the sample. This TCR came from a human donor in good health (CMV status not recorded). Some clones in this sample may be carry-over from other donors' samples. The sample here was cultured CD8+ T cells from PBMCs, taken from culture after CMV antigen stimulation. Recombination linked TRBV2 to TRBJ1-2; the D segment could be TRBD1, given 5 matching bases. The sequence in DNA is TGTGCCAGCCCCCACGAGGGACCCGCACCTCGCGTCGATGGCTACACCTTC. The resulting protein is CASPHEGPAPRVDGYTF. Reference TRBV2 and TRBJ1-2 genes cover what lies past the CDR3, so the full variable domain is EPEVTQTPSHQVTQMGQEVILRCVPISNHLYFYWYRQILGQKVEFLVSFYNNEISEKSEIFDDQFSVERPDGSNFTLKIRSTKLEDSAMYFCASPHEGPAPRVDGYTFGSGTRLTVV.